Listed here are 30 T cell receptor beta chains from one sample, sequenced in a study of Ad26.COV2.S vaccination and SARS-CoV-2 variants (dated by TCRdb to the early 2020s). The library relied on the immunoSEQ multiplex PCR assay. Entries here come from immuneACCESS through TCRdb and include only in-frame sequences with V and J called. Some clones fail to appear in such tables; in the studies checked, an unresolved V gene covers under half of the shortfall, and the cause of the remainder is unknown. In all, the sample holds 440,000 or so clones, and roughly 90% of those were seen once. The top ten constitute over 1.5% of the sample. The treatment or condition tag for this specimen amounts to: 19 received Ad26.COV2.S at low or high dose, single or two shots; about five received placebo; per-sample allocation not given. For vaccine and placebo recipients, repertoires were sequenced using samples collected on day 63 after the first injection.

This sample comprised peripheral blood, obtained in a trial of Ad26.COV2.S vaccine versus placebo. These receptor sequences come from a person between 18 and 59 years old who received the Ad26.COV2.S COVID-19 vaccine or a placebo.

This chain connects TRBV19 to TRBJ1-2; D remains unclear. V was cut by 3 bases and J by 4 bases, with 6 bases left in between. The V gene's germline CDR1 is LNHDA and CDR2 SQIVND (reference sequence). This CDR3 has 12 residues. The CDR3 coding sequence is TGTGCCAGTAGTATCATCAGCTATGGCTACACCTTC. Encoded protein: CASSIISYGYTF.

The rearrangement uses TRBV3-1 (or the pseudogene TRBV3-2) and TRBJ2-3; D remains ambiguous. The CDR3 contains 17 residues. Germline V CDR1 and CDR2: LGHDT, YNNKEL (reference sequence). Trimming pared 3 bases from V and 9 bases from J, leaving 25 bases between. The CDR3 coding sequence is TGTGCCAGCAGCCATGATCTGGGCGGTCAACATCCGAGGACGCAGTATTTT. As protein: CASSHDLGGQHPRTQYF.

This chain connects TRBV7-9 to TRBJ1-2; TRBD1 matches at 9 bases. Losses at the gene ends were 4 bases for V and 4 bases for J; bases not matched to a gene: 7. The CDR3 has 15 amino acids. Germline V lookup: CDR1 SEHNR, CDR2 FQNEAQ (reference sequence). The CDR3, as DNA: TGTGCCAGCAGCTACGGACAGGGGTTTAGCTATGGCTACACCTTC. This gives the protein CASSYGQGFSYGYTF.

The chain uses TRBV15 and TRBJ2-1; no clear D. Looked up from germline, CDR1 is LNHNV and CDR2 is YYDKDF (reference sequence). V gave up 5 bases and J gave up 8 bases, with 7 bases separating them. This CDR3 is 11 amino acids long. The CDR3 sequence is CATSEQDEQFF. In DNA, the CDR3 is TGTGCCACCAGCGAGCAGGATGAGCAGTTCTTC.

The V and J genes are TRBV14 and TRBJ2-1, with D perhaps TRBD1 (6 bases). The CDR3 is 19 residues long. V shed 4 bases and J shed 4 bases, with 26 bases lying between them. The germline V gene has CDR1 SGHDN and CDR2 FVKESK. CDR3 nucleotide sequence: TGTGCCAGCAGCCCAATCCTAGGGCAGGGGTTTTTGGAGTACAATGAGCAGTTCTTC. It translates to CASSPILGQGFLEYNEQFF.

The rearrangement joins TRBV5-4 to TRBJ1-2; D call uncertain. Germline-derived CDR1 and CDR2 are SGHNT and YYREEE (reference sequence). Between the trimmed V and J ends, which lost 1 base and 5 bases, there was a span of 12 bases. The CDR3 loop spans 14 amino acids. The CDR3 nucleotides are TGTGCCAGCAGCTTGAACGGGGTTGATTATGGCTACACCTTC. Translated: CASSLNGVDYGYTF.

The chain has TRBV5-1 and TRBJ2-7; perhaps TRBD1 as D (5 bases). Trimming pared 0 bases from V and 4 bases from J, leaving 11 bases between. This CDR3 region has 14 residues. Germline loops: CDR1 SGHRS, CDR2 YFSETQ. CDR3 in amino acids: CASSLARQGYEQYF. The CDR3 DNA reads as TGCGCCAGCAGCTTGGCCCGGCAGGGATACGAGCAGTACTTC.

The gene calls are TRBV23-1 and TRBJ1-4; no firm D call. TRBV23-1 is known as an ORF, though its function is uncertain. CDR3 length: 17 amino acids. With 0 bases removed from V and 0 bases from J, the gap between germline ends came to 11 bases. CDR3 protein: CASSQSGRDATNEKLFF. The CDR3 DNA follows: TGCGCCAGCAGTCAATCAGGAAGGGATGCAACTAATGAAAAACTGTTTTTT.

The J gene is TRBJ1-2, the V gene TRBV24-1; D is ambiguous. CDR1 is KGHDR and CDR2 is SFDVKD in the germline V gene. The germline V and J ends were trimmed by 4 bases and 3 bases, with 11 bases remaining between them. The CDR3 is 14 residues long. DNA of the CDR3: TGTGCCACCAGTGACCGAGGCTTTGACTATGGCTACACCTTC. Protein sequence: CATSDRGFDYGYTF.

This chain links TRBV5-4 with TRBJ2-1; D is perhaps TRBD2 (5 bases). The CDR3 spans 15 residues. Per the germline V gene, CDR1 is SGHNT and CDR2 is YYREEE (reference sequence). The V end lost 1 base, the J end lost 0 bases, and 8 bases lay between the germline ends. The CDR3 region is CASSLFAGSYNEQFF. CDR3 in DNA: TGTGCCAGCAGCTTGTTTGCGGGCTCCTACAATGAGCAGTTCTTC. The whole variable domain, remainder taken from reference TRBV5-4 and TRBJ2-1, is ETGVTQSPTHLIKTRGQQVTLRCSSQSGHNTVSWYQQALGQGPQFIFQYYREEENGRGNFPPRFSGLQFPNYSSELNVNALELDDSALYLCASSLFAGSYNEQFFGPGTRLTVL.

The V call is TRBV19, the J call TRBJ2-2; a weak D match, TRBD1 (6 bases). The CDR3 sequence is 17 residues long. Per the germline V gene, CDR1 is LNHDA and CDR2 is SQIVND (reference sequence). Trimming took 5 bases from V and 1 from J, leaving 17 bases between them. CDR3 bases: TGTGCCAGTAGTCAACCCCCCACAGGGCTGAACACCGGGGAGCTGTTTTTT. This sequence encodes CASSQPPTGLNTGELFF.

The gene calls are TRBV6-6 and TRBJ1-1; D unresolved. The CDR3 has 16 amino acids. Germline CDR1 and CDR2: MNHNY and SVGAGI (reference sequence). The V end lost 2 bases, the J end lost 3 bases, and 16 bases lay between the germline ends. CDR3 sequence reads: CASSYPRRKRDTEAFF. CDR3 nucleotides: TGTGCCAGCAGTTACCCCCGGAGGAAAAGGGACACTGAAGCTTTCTTT.

The V and J genes are TRBV5-1 and TRBJ1-5, with D possibly being TRBD1 (5 bases). Trimming removed 4 bases at V and 0 bases at J, with 11 bases between. CDR3 size: 15 residues. Germline V CDR1 and CDR2: SGHRS, YFSETQ. This CDR3 reads CASSLGGDSNQPQHF. The CDR3 coding sequence is TGCGCCAGCAGCCTTGGGGGGGATAGCAATCAGCCCCAGCATTTT.

The genes are TRBV6-6 and TRBJ2-7, with D possibly being TRBD2 (6 bases). V was trimmed by 8 bases and J by 1 base, leaving 9 bases between them. This CDR3 contains 12 residues. Germline V gene data show CDR1 as MNHNY and CDR2 as SVGAGI (reference sequence). CDR3: CASGEASYEQYF. The CDR3 bases are TGTGCCAGCGGGGAGGCTTCCTACGAGCAGTACTTC.

The rearrangement uses TRBV28 and TRBJ2-1; D is ambiguous. V was trimmed by 3 bases and J by 12 bases, leaving 12 bases between them. Looked up from germline, CDR1 is MDHEN and CDR2 is SYDVKM. This CDR3 has 12 amino acids. For the CDR3, the DNA is TGTGCCAGCAGTTTCGTAACAGCCTCGCAGTTCTTC. Translation: CASSFVTASQFF.

V gene TRBV6-1 combines with J gene TRBJ1-2, with D unresolved. Trimming cost V 2 bases and J 0 bases, with 7 bases left between them. Per the germline V gene, CDR1 is MNHNS and CDR2 is SASEGT. The CDR3 sequence is 14 residues long. CDR3 in amino acids: CASSELGTNYGYTF. The CDR3 region has the DNA TGTGCCAGCAGTGAACTCGGTACTAACTATGGCTACACCTTC.

The V and J genes are TRBV19 and TRBJ1-5; D might be TRBD1 (5 bases). V shed 2 bases and J shed 6 bases, with 14 bases lying between them. Per the germline V gene, CDR1 is LNHDA and CDR2 is SQIVND (reference sequence). The CDR3 covers 15 residues. CDR3 bases: TGTGCCAGTAGTATAACAGGACCGGGCCTTCAGCCCCAGCATTTT. This sequence encodes CASSITGPGLQPQHF. The whole variable domain, filled in from reference TRBV19 and TRBJ1-5, reads DGGITQSPKYLFRKEGQNVTLSCEQNLNHDAMYWYRQDPGQGLRLIYYSQIVNDFQKGDIAEGYSVSREKKESFPLTVTSAQKNPTAFYLCASSITGPGLQPQHFGDGTRLSIL.

The chain employs TRBV5-1 and TRBJ1-3; no firm D call. This CDR3 has 17 amino acids. V was cut by 4 bases and J by 0 bases, with 17 bases left in between. Germline V gives CDR1 SGHRS, CDR2 YFSETQ. This chain's CDR3 is CASSRLSLASSGNTIYF. The CDR3 DNA reads as TGCGCCAGCAGCCGCCTCTCCCTCGCTAGCTCTGGAAACACCATATATTTT.

The chain carries TRBV7-9 and TRBJ2-2; 10 nucleotides line up with TRBD1. The length of the CDR3 is 16 residues. J gave up 4 bases and V 2 bases, and 4 bases lay outside the gene matches. Per germline, CDR1 SEHNR and CDR2 FQNEAQ (reference sequence). CDR3 loop: CASSLTGQGRTGELFF. The CDR3 region has the DNA TGTGCCAGCAGCTTAACGGGACAGGGGCGCACCGGGGAGCTGTTTTTT.

This clone has only one observation. V is TRBV6-2 or TRBV6-3 and J is TRBJ1-5; weak D call: TRBD1 (6 bases). From germline, CDR1 is MNHEY and CDR2 SVGEGT. V was cut by 6 bases and J by 2 bases, with 17 bases left in between. The CDR3 totals 16 residues. CDR3 DNA: TGTGCCAGCAGCCGAGGGACAAACAGAGGCAATCAGCCCCAGCATTTT. Amino acids: CASSRGTNRGNQPQHF.

By sample fraction, this clone is large. This sequence joins TRBV7-9 and TRBJ1-4; D is ambiguous. The CDR3 contains 16 residues. The V gene's germline CDR1 is SEHNR and CDR2 FQNEAQ (reference sequence). V was shortened by 5 bases and J by 0 bases, with 13 bases between the two germline ends. The CDR3: CASSLRVAATNEKLFF. The CDR3, as DNA: TGTGCCAGCAGCCTTCGGGTCGCTGCAACTAATGAAAAACTGTTTTTT.

This chain joins TRBV2 and TRBJ2-1, with 7 bases aligning to TRBD2. This CDR3 spans 17 amino acids. Germline CDR1 is SNHLY and CDR2 is FYNNEI. J lost 4 bases, V lost 3 bases, and 12 bases had no gene match. DNA of the CDR3: TGTGCCAGCAGTGACGTAGGACTGGCGGGGGAATACAATGAGCAGTTCTTC. Translated, it gives CASSDVGLAGEYNEQFF. Combining the CDR3 with reference TRBV2 and TRBJ2-1 gives the whole variable domain EPEVTQTPSHQVTQMGQEVILRCVPISNHLYFYWYRQILGQKVEFLVSFYNNEISEKSEIFDDQFSVERPDGSNFTLKIRSTKLEDSAMYFCASSDVGLAGEYNEQFFGPGTRLTVL.

This chain uses TRBV28 with TRBJ1-1; 8 positions agree with TRBD1. This CDR3 is built from 16 residues. Per the germline V gene, CDR1 is MDHEN and CDR2 is SYDVKM. Losses at the gene ends were 5 bases for V and 9 bases for J; bases not matched to a gene: 17. DNA of the CDR3: TGTGCCAGCAGTCCCCAACCCTTGGACAGGGCAAGTAAAGCTTTCTTT. Protein product: CASSPQPLDRASKAFF.

The chain links TRBV7-2 to TRBJ1-2, with a possible D match to TRBD1 (5 bases). Germline V gives CDR1 SGHTA, CDR2 FQGNSA. This CDR3 region has 14 residues. V lost 5 bases and J lost 5, with 15 bases in between. Written as DNA, the CDR3 is TGTGCCAGCAGCCAGGGACCGCTTTTTTATGGCTACACCTTC. Residues: CASSQGPLFYGYTF.

The rearrangement joins TRBV5-4 to TRBJ1-1, with D possibly being TRBD1 (6 bases). Germline V gene lookup returns CDR1 SGHNT and CDR2 YYREEE (reference sequence). The ends were cut back, 3 bases at V and 4 bases at J, with 16 bases in the middle. This CDR3 has 15 residues. The CDR3 reads CASSWGWGAGTEAFF. Here the CDR3 DNA reads TGTGCCAGCAGCTGGGGTTGGGGGGCGGGCACTGAAGCTTTCTTT.

The chain has TRBV30 and TRBJ1-5; D is ambiguous. CDR3 length equals 13 residues. The V and J ends lost 4 bases and 0 bases respectively, with 7 bases between them. Germline assignment: CDR1 GTSNPN and CDR2 SVGIG (reference sequence). CDR3 bases: TGTGCCTGGACGGGCGGTAGCAATCAGCCCCAGCATTTT. This codes for CAWTGGSNQPQHF. Using reference TRBV30 and TRBJ1-5 for the parts outside the CDR3, the full variable domain is SQTIHQWPATLVQPVGSPLSLECTVEGTSNPNLYWYRQAAGRGLQLLFYSVGIGQISSEVPQNLSASRPQDRQFILSSKKLLLSDSGFYLCAWTGGSNQPQHFGDGTRLSIL.

The chain couples TRBV28 to TRBJ1-2; maybe TRBD1 (5 bases). Germline loops: CDR1 MDHEN, CDR2 SYDVKM. This CDR3 is built from 13 residues. V lost 7 bases to trimming and J lost 4 bases, with 13 bases between them. The CDR3 protein is CASKPPGFYGYTF. CDR3 nucleotide sequence: TGTGCCAGCAAACCCCCAGGGTTCTATGGCTACACCTTC.

Written as DNA, the CDR3 is TGTGCCAGCTCACCACTAGCGGACAGCTACGAGCAGTACTTC. This encodes CASSPLADSYEQYF. The chain couples TRBV18 to TRBJ2-7, with D tentatively TRBD1 or TRBD2 (6 bases each). CDR1 and CDR2 from the germline V gene are KGHSH and LQKENI. V was shortened by 1 base and J by 3 bases, with 10 bases between the two germline ends. This CDR3 has 14 residues.

The CDR3 DNA reads TGTGCCAGCAGCCTCGGGGGGGTGATTTATGGCTACACCTTC. Translation: CASSLGGVIYGYTF. The chain uses TRBV3-1 (or the pseudogene TRBV3-2) and TRBJ1-2, with a weak D call TRBD1 (5 bases). CDR3 size: 14 residues. The germline V and J ends were trimmed by 4 bases and 5 bases, with 14 bases remaining between them. CDR1 and CDR2 from the germline V gene are LGHDT and YNNKEL (reference sequence).

This chain joins TRBV4-2 and TRBJ2-2; either TRBD1 or TRBD2 may fit D (5 bases each). V was shortened by 0 bases and J by 5 bases, with 13 bases between the two germline ends. The CDR3 covers 16 residues. Per the germline V gene, CDR1 is LGHNA and CDR2 is YNFKEQ. DNA for the CDR3: TGTGCCAGCAGCCAAGATGACGGGGCTCCTACCGGGGAGCTGTTTTTT. Translation gives CASSQDDGAPTGELFF.